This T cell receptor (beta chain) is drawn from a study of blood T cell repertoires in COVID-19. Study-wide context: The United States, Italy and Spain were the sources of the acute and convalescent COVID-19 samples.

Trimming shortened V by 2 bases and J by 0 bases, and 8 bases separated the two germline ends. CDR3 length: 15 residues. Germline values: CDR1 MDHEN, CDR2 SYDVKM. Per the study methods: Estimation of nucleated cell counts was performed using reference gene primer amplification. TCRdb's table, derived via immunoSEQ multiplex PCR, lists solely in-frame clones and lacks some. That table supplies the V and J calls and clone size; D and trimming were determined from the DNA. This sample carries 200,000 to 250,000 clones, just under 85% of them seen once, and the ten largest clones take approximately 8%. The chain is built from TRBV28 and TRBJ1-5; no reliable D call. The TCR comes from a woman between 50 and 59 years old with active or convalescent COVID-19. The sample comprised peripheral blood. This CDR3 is CASSLPLLSNQPQHF. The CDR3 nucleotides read TGTGCCAGCAGTTTACCCCTTCTTAGCAATCAGCCCCAGCATTTT. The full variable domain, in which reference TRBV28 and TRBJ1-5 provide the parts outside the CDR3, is DVKVTQSSRYLVKRTGEKVFLECVQDMDHENMFWYRQDPGLGLRLIYFSYDVKMKEKGDIPEGYSVSREKKERFSLILESASTNQTSMYLCASSLPLLSNQPQHFGDGTRLSIL.